This paragraph reports one T cell receptor beta chain. Sequencing was performed with immunoSEQ multiplex PCR; in TCRdb, only in-frame clones are kept and a portion is missing. The sample records 250,000 to 300,000 clones, 70% to 90% being singletons. V lost 1 base and J lost 10, with 19 bases in between. Germline V lookup: CDR1 MGHRA, CDR2 YSYEKL. The length of the CDR3 is 15 residues. The data derive from a study of blood T cell repertoires in COVID-19. Study background: PBMCs, B-cell-depleted T cells, or T cells provided the cDNA or gDNA that made up the material.

The receptor comes from a woman under 40 with COVID-19, enrolled during active disease. The genes are TRBV4-1 and TRBJ1-1; D is undetermined. Sequenced input: peripheral blood. CDR3 DNA: TGCGCCAGCAGCCAAGTAGTGGCGGGTGGGGTTTCAGCTTTCTTT. It specifies CASSQVVAGGVSAFF.